The 28 T cell receptor beta chains below all came from one sample that was sequenced in a study of read filtering for tumor transcriptome and immune sequencing. From around 440 ng of RNA, a library with molecular barcoded alpha/delta and beta/gamma adaptors was made. TCRdb re-analysed the reads in MiXCR, keeping a single row per CDR3 protein. The sample carries about 57,000 distinct CDR3 sequences, 20% to 25% recorded once. Sequenced: a population of CD138-negative cells sorted from bone marrow. The receptors stem from a donor aged 40 or over with multiple myeloma.

For this clonotype: Relative to the germline gene, one junction end is altered; a read error may explain this. The chain recombines TRBV5-1 with TRBJ2-5, with TRBD2 identical over 7 bases. This CDR3 contains 11 residues. Germline CDR1 is SGHRS and CDR2 is YFSETQ. The CDR3 loop reads CVSGAGETQYF. CDR3 sequence (DNA): TGCGTCAGCGGGGCCGGAGAGACCCAGTACTTT.

This clonotype has a handful of counts. CDR3 amino acids: CASSQDRRGINIQYF. The CDR3, as DNA: TGTGCCAGCAGCCAAGACAGGCGAGGGATAAACATTCAGTACTTC. The chain links TRBV7-8 to TRBJ2-4; TRBD1 might be the D (6 bases). The V end lost 5 bases, the J end lost 6 bases, and 17 bases lay between the germline ends. Per germline, CDR1 SGHVS and CDR2 FQNEAQ. The CDR3 spans 15 residues.

Only a few counts were recorded for this clonotype. A single base separates this from a much larger clone, so it may be a read error. As DNA, the CDR3 is TGCAGTGCCCCGACTAGCTACAGCTCCTACGGGCAGTACTTC. Translated: CSAPTSYSSYGQYF. The chain combines TRBV20-1 with TRBJ2-7; 7 bases fit TRBD2. Germline V gene lookup returns CDR1 DFQATT and CDR2 SNEGSKA (reference sequence). The CDR3 loop spans 14 amino acids.

This clonotype was seen many times. The rearrangement joins TRBV29-1 to TRBJ2-5; 15 bases line up with TRBD2. V trimming: 6 bases; J trimming: 4 bases; junction bases outside the gene matches: 3. Per germline, CDR1 SQVTM and CDR2 ANQGSEA. The CDR3 loop spans 14 amino acids. DNA for the CDR3: TGCAGCGTCTCGGGACTAGCGGGGGGAGAGACCCAGTACTTC. It yields the protein CSVSGLAGGETQYF.

In this sample, this clonotype turned up many times. Its ends do not fully match the called genes, so a read error is possible. The chain employs TRBV28 and TRBJ2-5; the D gene is possibly TRBD2 (5 bases). Germline lookup yields CDR1 MDHEN and CDR2 SYDVKM. CDR3 length: 14 residues. The CDR3 DNA reads TGTGCCAGCAATTTAGGGTATCGCGGGGAGACCCAGTACTTC. Amino acid sequence: CASNLGYRGETQYF. The full variable domain, with the rest looked up from reference TRBV28 and TRBJ2-5, is DVKVTQSSRYLVKRTGEKVFLECVQDMDHENMFWYRQDPGLGLRLIYFSYDVKMKEKGDIPEGYSVSREKKERFSLILESASTNQTSMYLCASNLGYRGETQYFGPGTRLLVL.

About this clonotype itself: A junction boundary mismatches the germline segment, possibly from a read error. The chain is built from TRBV24-1 and TRBJ2-1; 7 nucleotides align to TRBD2. The CDR3 length is 15 residues. Germline loops: CDR1 KGHDR, CDR2 SFDVKD. The DNA for the CDR3 is TGTGCCACCAGTGACGAGCGGGGCTTCAACAATGAACAGTTCTTC. Translation gives CATSDERGFNNEQFF.

In this sample, this clonotype turned up many times. The chain recombines TRBV14 with TRBJ1-1; TRBD1 might be the D (5 bases). Germline CDR1 reads SGHDN; CDR2 reads FVKESK. The V gene lost 2 bases and the J gene lost 1 base, with 8 bases spanning the gap. The length of the CDR3 is 14 residues. The CDR3 DNA is TGTGCCAGCAGCCAAATCGGACAGAACACTGAAGCTTTCTTT. Its translation: CASSQIGQNTEAFF.

As concerns this clonotype: A much larger clone sits a single nucleotide away, making a read error possible. The chain uses TRBV6-1 and TRBJ2-6; the D is unclear. V lost 7 bases and J 6 bases, leaving 10 bases between the germline ends. Germline loops: CDR1 MNHNS, CDR2 SASEGT. The CDR3 has 13 amino acids. This chain's CDR3 is CASTTLVANVLTF. CDR3 nucleotides: TGTGCCAGCACCACTTTGGTGGCCAACGTCCTGACTTTC.

Concerning this clonotype itself: A much larger clone differs from this one at a single base, so this may be a read error. The V gene is TRBV18, the J gene TRBJ1-4; TRBD1 is a possible D gene (5 bases). The germline CDR1 and CDR2 sequences are KGHSH and LQKENI. There are 13 residues in the CDR3. The CDR3 DNA follows: TGTGCCTGCTCCGCAGGGTATCGTGAAAAACTGTTTTTT. It codes for CACSAGYREKLFF.

This sequence joins TRBV9 and TRBJ1-1, with no clear D. Germline V gives CDR1 SGDLS, CDR2 YYNGEE. With 4 bases removed from V and 0 bases from J, the gap between germline ends came to 10 bases. The CDR3 length is 14 residues. As DNA, the CDR3 is TGTGCCAGCAGCCCCCGACTGTTGAACACTGAAGCTTTCTTT. Protein: CASSPRLLNTEAFF.

This clonotype was recorded many times. The rearrangement joins TRBV6-2 or TRBV6-3 to TRBJ2-2; 8 bases fit TRBD2. This CDR3 is 16 amino acids long. The V and J ends lost 5 bases and 5 bases, in that order; junction bases with no gene match: 10. Germline V gene sequence: CDR1 MNHEY, CDR2 SVGEGT. CDR3 nucleotide sequence: TGTGCCAGCAGTCACCAATTGCGGGGGGCTACCGGGGAGCTGTTTTTT. It encodes CASSHQLRGATGELFF.

This clonotype was counted at least ten times. V is TRBV9 and J is TRBJ2-7; 8 nucleotides line up with TRBD1. Germline values: CDR1 SGDLS, CDR2 YYNGEE. CDR3 length: 15 residues. V lost 4 bases to trimming and J lost 5 bases; unmatched junction nucleotides: 11. The DNA for the CDR3 is TGTGCCAGCAGCCCAGGGGGCGTGGGAGTAAACGAGCAGTACTTC. It codes for CASSPGGVGVNEQYF.

At least ten counts were recorded for this clonotype. V gene TRBV4-1 combines with J gene TRBJ2-6; possibly TRBD2 for D (6 bases). V lost 4 bases and J 4 bases, leaving 17 bases between the germline ends. From germline, CDR1 is MGHRA and CDR2 YSYEKL. This CDR3 spans 17 amino acids. The CDR3 nucleotides are TGCGCCAGCAGCCCCACGAGAGGGGAGGCCGGGGCCAACGTCCTGACTTTC. Encoded protein: CASSPTRGEAGANVLTF.

The table lists this clonotype with many counts. The genes are TRBV3-1 and TRBJ2-4; 7 nucleotides line up with TRBD2. This CDR3 is 16 amino acids long. Germline CDR1 LGHDT, CDR2 YNNKEL (reference sequence). The junction had 7 bases not matched to a gene; V was cut back by 4 bases and J by 1 base. The CDR3 is CASSRSTSSAKNIQYF. CDR3 in DNA: TGTGCCAGCAGCCGCTCGACTAGCTCGGCCAAAAACATTCAGTACTTC. The whole variable domain, remainder taken from reference TRBV3-1 and TRBJ2-4, is DTAVSQTPKYLVTQMGNDKSIKCEQNLGHDTMYWYKQDSKKFLKIMFSYNNKELIINETVPNRFSPKSPDKAHLNLHINSLELGDSAVYFCASSRSTSSAKNIQYFGAGTRLSVL.

This clonotype was counted a few times. The rearrangement joins TRBV7-2 to TRBJ2-1; D gene ambiguous. Germline V CDR1 and CDR2: SGHTA, FQGNSA. The V and J ends lost 2 bases and 7 bases respectively, with 12 bases between them. This CDR3 comprises 14 residues. For the CDR3, the DNA is TGTGCCAGCAGCTTAATTGCTAGTCGGAATGAGCAGTTCTTC. This codes for CASSLIASRNEQFF.

This clonotype has a count of ten or more. The gene calls are TRBV5-1 and TRBJ2-3; 9 bases match TRBD1. The CDR3 consists of 14 residues. Per the germline V gene, CDR1 is SGHRS and CDR2 is YFSETQ. Unmatched junction bases numbered 6, after V lost 4 bases and J lost 6 bases. CDR3 in amino acids: CASSAQGAQDTQYF. The CDR3 DNA is TGCGCCAGCAGCGCACAGGGGGCGCAGGATACGCAGTATTTT. The full variable domain, its missing parts supplied by reference TRBV5-1 and TRBJ2-3, is KAGVTQTPRYLIKTRGQQVTLSCSPISGHRSVSWYQQTPGQGLQFLFEYFSETQRNKGNFPGRFSGRQFSNSRSEMNVSTLELGDSALYLCASSAQGAQDTQYFGPGTRLTVL.

This clonotype occurred many times. The J gene is TRBJ2-6, the V gene TRBV5-1, with TRBD2 as a possible D gene (5 bases). In germline, CDR1 is SGHRS, CDR2 YFSETQ. The CDR3 totals 18 residues. Trimming took off 1 base at V and 0 bases at J, with 14 bases between the two ends. CDR3 in amino acids: CASSLSGNGYSGANVLTF. DNA for the CDR3: TGCGCCAGCAGCTTGTCCGGGAACGGATACTCTGGGGCCAACGTCCTGACTTTC.

This clonotype was counted at least ten times. This chain connects TRBV6-2 or TRBV6-3 to TRBJ2-1; TRBD1 matches at 8 bases. Germline assignment: CDR1 MNHEY and CDR2 SVGEGT. The CDR3 sequence is 16 residues long. V lost 4 bases and J lost 2; bases outside the gene matches: 7. CDR3 sequence: CASSWDRRSTYNEQFF. CDR3 in DNA: TGTGCCAGCAGTTGGGACAGGAGGTCAACCTACAATGAGCAGTTCTTC.

This clonotype was observed at least ten times. The rearrangement joins TRBV12-3 or TRBV12-4 to TRBJ1-1; D is perhaps TRBD1 (5 bases). With 2 bases removed from V and 0 bases from J, the gap between germline ends came to 10 bases. The CDR3 contains 15 residues. CDR3 in DNA: TGTGCCAGCAGTTTAAGGGGTCCGATGAACACTGAAGCTTTCTTT. This codes for CASSLRGPMNTEAFF.

In DNA form, the CDR3 reads TGCAGTGCAGTGACTAGCGGGGGGCTCTTTGGGGAGTTCTTC. This gives the protein CSAVTSGGLFGEFF. The genes are TRBV20-1 and TRBJ2-1; TRBD2 matches 13 bases. CDR3 size: 14 residues. Germline V gene sequence: CDR1 DFQATT, CDR2 SNEGSKA (reference sequence). Trimming cost V 6 bases and J 14 bases; bases outside gene matches: 13.

At least ten counts were recorded for this clonotype. The J gene is TRBJ2-3, the V gene TRBV28; either TRBD1 or TRBD2 may supply D (5 bases each). Trimming stripped 7 bases from V and 6 bases from J, with 23 bases between. This CDR3 contains 16 residues. From germline, CDR1 is MDHEN and CDR2 SYDVKM. CDR3 sequence reads: CASKIVLMDSGDTQYF. In DNA, the CDR3 is TGTGCCAGCAAGATCGTGTTGATGGACTCAGGGGATACGCAGTATTTT.

Many counts were recorded for this clonotype. V and J are TRBV7-2 and TRBJ1-2; D is ambiguous. CDR3 size: 13 residues. Germline lookup yields CDR1 SGHTA and CDR2 FQGNSA. V was trimmed by 5 bases and J by 6 bases, leaving 13 bases between them. The CDR3 sequence is CASSPDVGDGYTF. CDR3 in DNA: TGTGCCAGCAGCCCCGATGTCGGGGATGGCTACACCTTC.

This clonotype was seen a few times. The chain has TRBV7-9 and TRBJ1-2; 7 positions agree with TRBD1. V gave up 5 bases and J gave up 0 bases; unmatched junction bases: 12. The CDR3 consists of 17 residues. Looked up from germline, CDR1 is SEHNR and CDR2 is FQNEAQ (reference sequence). The CDR3 nucleotides are TGTGCCAGCAGCCCTTGGACAGGTCCCCGAGCTAACTATGGCTACACCTTC. It yields the protein CASSPWTGPRANYGYTF.

This clonotype was counted between two and nine times. The chain has TRBV6-6 and TRBJ2-5; D remains ambiguous. CDR1 MNHNY and CDR2 SVGAGI come from the germline V gene (reference sequence). V was shortened by 5 bases and J by 3 bases, with 10 bases between the two germline ends. CDR3 size: 13 residues. CDR3 coding DNA: TGTGCCAGCAGTCGGGCCTTTGAAGAGACCCAGTACTTC. It is translated as CASSRAFEETQYF.

This clonotype has a count of ten or more. This chain joins TRBV29-1 and TRBJ2-1, with a possible D match to TRBD2 (6 bases). Germline V gene lookup returns CDR1 SQVTM and CDR2 ANQGSEA. The CDR3 runs to 12 residues. With 7 bases removed from V and 3 bases from J, the gap between germline ends came to 10 bases. CDR3 coding DNA: TGCAGCGCGCTTAGCGGCTACAATGAGCAGTTCTTC. Translating it yields CSALSGYNEQFF.

By sample fraction, this clonotype is medium-sized. The chain employs TRBV7-9 and TRBJ2-1; D might be TRBD2 (5 bases). The CDR3 totals 14 residues. The germline gives CDR1 SEHNR, CDR2 FQNEAQ (reference sequence). V dropped 4 bases and J dropped 7 bases, with 14 bases sitting between them. CDR3 amino acids: CASSSREGWNEQFF. The CDR3 bases are TGTGCCAGCAGCTCCCGTGAGGGTTGGAATGAGCAGTTCTTC. Full variable domain (remainder filled in from reference TRBV7-9 and TRBJ2-1): DTGVSQNPRHKITKRGQNVTFRCDPISEHNRLYWYRQTLGQGPEFLTYFQNEAQLEKSRLLSDRFSAERPKGSFSTLEIQRTEQGDSAMYLCASSSREGWNEQFFGPGTRLTVL.

There are many counts of this clonotype. This chain connects TRBV28 to TRBJ1-4; unclear D gene. The V gene's germline CDR1 is MDHEN and CDR2 SYDVKM. V was shortened by 8 bases and J by 4 bases, with 14 bases between the two germline ends. The CDR3 is 14 amino acids. CDR3 coding DNA: TGTGCCAGCTGGGGTGGGTTAAGTAATGAAAAACTGTTTTTT. Its translation: CASWGGLSNEKLFF.

The chain couples TRBV10-3 to TRBJ2-7, with D possibly TRBD2 on 6 matching bases. Germline V gene data show CDR1 as ENHRY and CDR2 as SYGVKD. This CDR3 spans 17 amino acids. Trimming took 7 bases from V and 1 from J, leaving 23 bases between them. CDR3: CAIKGQGGKDPSYEQYF. The CDR3, as DNA: TGTGCCATCAAAGGTCAGGGAGGAAAGGATCCTTCCTACGAGCAGTACTTC.